This T cell receptor beta chain derives from a study of naive and memory T cell subsets (dated by TCRdb to the late 2010s). With respect to the entire study: The figure summarizing the skin biopsy and whole blood samples listed around 10 blood donors, 7 tuberculin skin test biopsies and 3 saline control biopsies. Skin biopsies were taken from tuberculin skin test sites or from saline-injected control sites and were processed for RNA extraction as described before. PCR2 was typically run as a SYBR Green qPCR and stopped at a set threshold, although low-input samples could use end-point PCR of around 6 cycles instead.

Library preparation used UMI-ligation and nested PCR. The ligated cDNA was amplified by four rounds of PCR, in which nested alpha and beta constant region primers were used together with the SP2 primer. For the blood and skin samples, TCR RNA was reverse transcribed with SuperScript IV using primers for the alpha and beta constant regions. T4 RNA ligase 1 was used to ligate an oligonucleotide containing the Illumina SP2 primer and a UMI to the 3' end of the cDNA. To prevent hairpin formation, the 12-nucleotide UMI was made up of two random hexamers with an eight-base spacer between them. TCR alpha and beta chain libraries were processed separately from the second PCR onward, with dual indexing for multiplexing. After pooling, the indexed libraries were analyzed by capillary electrophoresis and sequenced on either an Illumina MiSeq or NextSeq. PhiX DNA at 5-7% was spiked into libraries to increase base diversity and improve cluster recognition. The paper's data handling went like this. Demultiplexor pulled UMIs out of read 2, joined the UMIs with the TCR sequence from read 1, and separated reads according to sample indices. V and J genes and V-J junctions were identified by Decombinator, which gave every TCR a five-part identifier that included V and J deletions. UMIs were used by Collapsinator to correct sequencing errors and PCR amplification heterogeneity, so that a UMI-based abundance was obtained for each TCR. Identifiers were converted to nucleotide sequence by CDR3Translator and translated to amino acids, and CDR3 regions were extracted on the basis of terminal motifs. Error-corrected alpha and beta TCR counts from blood and skin were compared after normalization to input RNA amount. TCRdb's own reprocessing of the public reads used fastp at Q25 and MiXCR and kept productive beta chains. Rows with one shared CDR3 protein collapse into an entry with the most common genes and DNA. In this record, the V and J calls reflect TCRdb's handling and not the investigators' own analysis. This sample is represented by tens of thousands of distinct CDR3 sequences; around 10% of them were singletons. In total, the top ten clones hold approximately 4.1% of the sample.

The treatment or condition label, read with the paper, signifies: skin biopsy from PPD injection site in Mantoux-positive individual. A robust, sensitive protocol for the amplification, sequencing and analysis of TCRs was described in the study, in which 3' ligation of a UMI-containing oligonucleotide to TCR cDNA was used. Tuberculin skin test biopsies came from sites injected with PPD in individuals with a positive Mantoux test. Total RNA was used without cell sorting and was treated with RQ1 DNase before reverse transcription, with a target input of about 1 to 1000 ng. Libraries were prepared from skin biopsies and whole blood to test how robust the pipeline was in samples where T cells are a minority population. In its sample, this clonotype was seen many times. Its antigen remains undetermined. No quality values exist for individual bases; no much larger clone is one base distant. The germline V gene encodes CDR1 SQVTM and CDR2 ANQGSEA. V and J lose 7 bases and 8 bases, and a span of 20 bases separates them. Measured from the cysteine to the phenylalanine, the CDR3 is 13 residues long. This entry keeps only the CDR3 DNA: 39 bases, framed from base 1.

Findings and caveats that apply to the study as a whole: The larger number of TCRs at tuberculin skin test sites was interpreted as T cell infiltration of a delayed type IV hypersensitivity reaction. Details of skin biopsy collection and RNA processing were not given in the paper but were referenced to earlier studies. The RNA-based method was acknowledged to be potentially sensitive to changes in TCR transcripts with T cell activation and differentiation. TCR sequences were reportedly obtained from both types of skin biopsy, with many more TCRs found at tuberculin skin test sites.

This receptor was taken from an adult in good health. The chain was built from TRBV29-1 and TRBJ1-2; the D gene cannot be resolved reliably. Sequencing was performed on skin, taken from a tuberculin skin test site. The CDR3 loop reads CSESNGLQGGYTF. In nucleotide form, the sequence is TGCAGCGAGTCAAATGGACTACAAGGGGGCTACACCTTC.